The T cell receptor beta chain under discussion was sequenced for a study of T cells in localized non-small cell lung cancer. Study-wide results and limits: In uninvolved adjacent lung, T cell clonality reached its highest value, exceeding tumor. Those with higher blood T cell density had longer overall survival. Since sequencing was restricted to only one region of the tumor, intratumor heterogeneity remains a possibility. Within adjacent lung there appeared a median around 57 of the top 100 tumor clones.

Method: immunoSEQ multiplex PCR; TCRdb's copy keeps in-frame clones and lacks some. The data contain 31,000 or so clones, approximately 88% of them singletons. The CDR3 extends over 14 amino acids. Trimming left V 2 bases short and J 5 bases short, with 13 bases between. Germline V CDR1 and CDR2: SGHRS, YFSETQ. As to this clone: No antigen is known for it.

This TCR derives from a female donor over 55 with stage I lung adenocarcinoma. The chain combines TRBV5-1 with TRBJ2-5; maybe TRBD2 (6 bases). Here the sequenced sample was peripheral blood, taken before any cancer treatment. CDR3: CASSLSGSEETQYF. CDR3 in DNA: TGCGCCAGCAGCTTATCCGGGAGTGAGGAGACCCAGTACTTC.